The present T cell receptor beta chain was sequenced within a study of shared clonotypes between healthy human individuals (dated by TCRdb to the early 2020s). Turning to the overall study: The cohort comprised a couple of women and a few men aged 18 to 49 years. Per donor, three plates each were used for CD4 naive and CD4 memory, two for CD8 naive, and one for CD8 memory. To estimate repertoire size and how much clonotypes are shared between individuals, the study performed deep sequencing of blood TCR repertoires from a handful of healthy adults. Libraries were prepared and TCR repertoires were sequenced by different laboratories using diverse techniques, in order to increase sequencing depth and limit assay-specific biases. Each donor's leukapheresis produced roughly between roughly 0.85 and 10 billion PBMCs. The paper as a whole reports these results and caveats: Higher generation probabilities were observed for clonotypes shared by all four sorted-subset donors than for non-shared clonotypes. The genetic and exposure-history diversity represented was limited by the small number of donors. When a handful of donors were compared, the shared fraction of clonotypes was about 5.2% for naive CD4, more than 3% for naive CD8, 2.3% for memory CD4, and less than 0.45% for memory CD8. Rarefaction of sorted-subset datasets indicated incomplete sequencing despite the large sequencing depth. Sampling was restricted to blood, and TCR repertoires in tissues likely differ from the TCR repertoires found in blood. Based on pairwise subsampling, the degree of clonotype sharing among donors was expected to be affected by sequencing depth. Naive subsets generally had larger estimated clonotype richness than memory subsets did.

TCR CDR3 regions were amplified from genomic DNA by multiplex PCR using the deep immunoSEQ assay. Extracted genomic DNA from each cell subset was spread evenly across all wells of several immunoSEQ 96-well plates, with each plate serving as a replicate. Each replicate PCR for sorted subsets received approximately 200 ng genomic DNA, equal to roughly 30,000 T cell genomes. Purified libraries were quantified with a Qubit 3.0 fluorometer, sized on a Bioanalyzer 2100, and re-quantified with the KAPA Library Quantification kit. Every immunoSEQ 96-well plate was sequenced on a dedicated single-read 150-cycle Illumina NextSeq 550 flow cell. The authors' pipeline ran thus. Because the immunoSEQ output held only junctional sequences and lacked quality scores, the filtering could not match the filtering applied to full-length reads. Sequences were annotated with PyIR, a Python wrapper for IgBLAST v1.9, using IMGT germline references to assign V/J genes and CDR3. Reads were removed for weak V/J assignments (E-value above 1e-6), missing CDR3, stop codons, out-of-frame junctions, or ambiguous translated residues. V3J clonotypes were defined as sequences sharing an identical inferred V gene, J gene, and CDR3 amino acid sequence. To compute the percentage overlap between repertoires, the number of shared unique clonotypes was divided by the size of the smaller repertoire. Repertoire richness was assessed with RTK rarefaction, the Chao1 estimator, and Recon v2.1 estimates of unobserved clonotypes. Generation probabilities for all TCRbeta clonotypes obtained by the gDNA method from a handful of donors were computed using OLGA. TCRdb retrieved this table from immuneACCESS and kept in-frame rearrangements only. Not all clones are present; in checked studies, unresolved V genes account for under half, and no reason is known for the remainder. The V and J calls and clone size were taken over from that table, and D and trimming were inferred from the DNA. This sample lists about 2.5 million clones; roughly 90% were detected once. 0.3% to 0.45% of the sample comes from the top ten.

The donors were healthy, HIV-negative adults with no recently reported acute infections or vaccinations. All donors were Caucasian adults living in Nashville, Tennessee, USA. CD4+ T cells were enriched by magnetic negative selection, after which naive cells were positively selected on CD45RA and the negative fraction was taken as the memory subset. Blood was obtained by leukapheresis, after which PBMCs were separated by Ficoll-Histopaque density gradient centrifugation and cryopreserved in liquid nitrogen vapor phase. Purity and quantity of every magnetically sorted T cell population were checked by analytical flow cytometry. Genomic DNA was isolated from every sorted fraction and measured by UV absorbance on a Nanodrop 2000c. On this clone itself: Its antigen remains undetermined. No much larger clonotype is one base removed from it; base qualities were not supplied.

The germline V gene yields MNHEY for CDR1 and SVGAGI for CDR2. The CDR3 runs 15 residues from the cysteine to the phenylalanine. Only CDR3 DNA is held: 45 bases, read in frame from base 1. V loses 10 bases at its end and J loses 1 base; junction bases beyond the gene matches: 9. The receptor comes from a man aged 18 to 30 in good health. Some clones in this sample may be carry-over from other donors' samples. The V and J genes are TRBV6-5 and TRBJ2-2; 7 bases in the middle match TRBD2. The specimen was naive CD4+ T cells from PBMCs. The cell subset or site label, as the study defines it: CD45RA+ positively selected. The CDR3 region: CATRLAFGNTGELFF. The DNA sequence reads TGTGCCACCCGACTAGCTTTCGGGAACACCGGGGAGCTGTTTTTT.